These 6 T cell receptor beta chains originate from one sample sequenced in a study of blood T cells in healthy people across ages. A J-beta primer mix and a sample-barcoded 5' primer were used in a second PCR of about 6 to 12 cycles. TCRdb reprocessed the 5' RACE reads via MiXCR and lists one record per CDR3 protein. Altogether about a million distinct CDR3 sequences are present, 35% to 40% being singletons, with the ten largest covering roughly 14%. What was sequenced was blood. All receptors come from a man aged 18 to 35 in good health.

This chain uses TRBV5-1 with TRBJ1-2, with D hard to call. The V gene lost 4 bases and the J gene lost 5 bases, with 18 bases spanning the gap. The CDR3 is made up of 15 amino acids. Germline CDR1 reads SGHRS; CDR2 reads YFSETQ. CDR3 nucleotide sequence: TGCGCCAGCAGCACCTCTGACTGGAACCTATATGGCTACACCTTC. Protein: CASSTSDWNLYGYTF.

This rearrangement joins TRBV6-2 or TRBV6-3 to TRBJ2-7; TRBD1 matches 11 bases. The last part of the DNA fits TRBJ2-4 better; the J call may be wrong. This CDR3 comprises 16 residues. CDR1 MNHEY and CDR2 SVGEGT come from the germline V gene. The CDR3 sequence: CASSRGQGGAKNIQYF. The CDR3 coding sequence is TGTGCCAGCAGCAGGGGACAGGGGGGGGCCAAAAACATTCAGTACTTC.

The chain carries TRBV7-3 and TRBJ2-5, with D tentatively TRBD2 (6 bases). CDR1 is SGHTA, CDR2 FQGTGA, per germline. This CDR3 contains 16 residues. V lost 5 bases to trimming and J lost 0 bases, with 16 bases between them. The CDR3 reads CASSLNGGGYQETQYF. The CDR3 coding sequence is TGTGCCAGCAGCCTAAACGGGGGTGGTTACCAAGAGACCCAGTACTTC.

The rearrangement uses TRBV9 and TRBJ2-7, with 9 nucleotides matching TRBD1. From germline, CDR1 is SGDLS and CDR2 YYNGEE. Trimming cost V 3 bases and J 2 bases; bases outside gene matches: 6. The CDR3 consists of 15 residues. CDR3 sequence (DNA): TGTGCCAGCAGCGACCGGACAGGGGAGACCTACGAGCAGTACTTC. The encoded protein is CASSDRTGETYEQYF.

This clonotype was detected ten times or more. The genes are TRBV4-3 and TRBJ2-1; D call uncertain. CDR3 length equals 13 residues. Trimming pared 6 bases from V and 6 bases from J, leaving 12 bases between. The V gene's germline CDR1 is LGHNA and CDR2 YSLEER. The DNA for the CDR3 is TGCGCCAGCAGGGGTTTAAAGGGCAATGAGCAGTTCTTC. This sequence encodes CASRGLKGNEQFF.

This clonotype was recorded a few times. The gene calls are TRBV4-3 and TRBJ1-2, with D perhaps matching TRBD1 (6 bases). Trimming took 4 bases from V and 2 from J, leaving 14 bases between them. This CDR3 has 15 amino acids. Germline V lookup: CDR1 LGHNA, CDR2 YSLEER. The CDR3 DNA sequence: TGCGCCAGCAGCCGGACGGACAGACCAAACTATGGCTACACCTTC. Its translation: CASSRTDRPNYGYTF.